The 11 T cell receptor beta chains below were found in one sample sequenced in a study of blood T cell repertoires in COVID-19. The assay was immunoSEQ multiplex PCR, and TCRdb's table has in-frame clones only and misses some. The sample carries hundreds of thousands of clones, nearly 85% recorded once. Source material: peripheral blood. The receptor source for this set is a woman in her 30s with COVID-19, enrolled during active disease.

The V gene is TRBV6-5, the J gene TRBJ1-2; D gene ambiguous. The CDR3 length is 15 residues. CDR1 and CDR2 (germline): MNHEY, SVGAGI. The V gene lost 6 bases and the J gene lost 5 bases, with 19 bases spanning the gap. The DNA for the CDR3 is TGTGCCAGCAGCTCAGGAGGCAGGATCACTTATGGCTACACCTTC. Translating it yields CASSSGGRITYGYTF.

CDR3 DNA sequence: TGTGCCTGGAGTTTTGGCAGGGCAGGGAAAAATTCACCCCTCCACTTT. Its protein is CAWSFGRAGKNSPLHF. The chain links TRBV30 to TRBJ1-6, with D possibly TRBD1 on 5 matching bases. V lost 2 bases, J lost 7 bases, and 18 bases lay in between. CDR3 length: 16 residues. Germline CDR1 and CDR2: GTSNPN and SVGIG (reference sequence).

The chain carries TRBV7-9 and TRBJ2-7; D might be TRBD1 (6 bases). The CDR3 totals 15 residues. Trimming shortened V by 0 bases and J by 0 bases, and 9 bases separated the two germline ends. Germline V gene data show CDR1 as SEHNR and CDR2 as FQNEAQ (reference sequence). CDR3 in amino acids: CASSLAGASSYEQYF. CDR3 DNA: TGTGCCAGCAGCTTAGCGGGGGCGAGCTCCTACGAGCAGTACTTC.

CDR3 DNA: TGTGCCAGCAGTTTAAAGTTCAGGGACAGCTACTACGAGCAGTACTTC. Translated, it gives CASSLKFRDSYYEQYF. The chain joins TRBV27 to TRBJ2-7; 7 bases line up with TRBD1. This CDR3 is built from 16 residues. Germline V lookup: CDR1 MNHEY, CDR2 SMNVEV (reference sequence). Germline trimming cut 2 bases from V and 3 bases from J; bases unmatched to any gene: 10.

The chain joins TRBV28 to TRBJ1-2; D is undetermined. Germline V gives CDR1 MDHEN, CDR2 SYDVKM. V lost 4 bases and J lost 0, with 15 bases in between. This CDR3 has 16 residues. Written as DNA, the CDR3 is TGTGCCAGCAGTTCCATGCACGTTACAGCTAACTATGGCTACACCTTC. Its translation: CASSSMHVTANYGYTF.

The chain couples TRBV2 to TRBJ1-2; D may be TRBD1 (6 bases). The CDR3 totals 14 residues. V was clipped by 8 bases and J by 6 bases, with 19 bases between them. Germline values: CDR1 SNHLY, CDR2 FYNNEI. The DNA of the CDR3 is TGTGCCAGCCCTATCCGGGACACCCTCAATGGCTACACCTTC. Amino acid sequence: CASPIRDTLNGYTF.

V usage is TRBV24-1 and J usage is TRBJ2-5; 9 bases line up with TRBD1. The CDR3 sequence is 14 residues long. Germline CDR1 KGHDR, CDR2 SFDVKD. V dropped 3 bases and J dropped 4; count of bases not matched to a gene: 2. Here the CDR3 reads CATSDPGQGETQYF. The CDR3 DNA sequence: TGTGCCACCAGTGATCCGGGACAGGGAGAGACCCAGTACTTC.

The V and J genes are TRBV2 and TRBJ1-5; D gene unclear. This CDR3 is built from 15 residues. Germline CDR1 SNHLY, CDR2 FYNNEI. Trimming left V 3 bases short and J 6 bases short, with 15 bases between. CDR3 bases: TGTGCCAGCAGTGATTCCTTGGGAGTTAGTCAGCCCCAGCATTTT. Translated: CASSDSLGVSQPQHF.

The V gene is TRBV30, the J gene TRBJ1-4, with D possibly TRBD1 on 6 matching bases. V shed 2 bases and J shed 5 bases, with 15 bases lying between them. The CDR3 is made up of 15 amino acids. Germline assignment: CDR1 GTSNPN and CDR2 SVGIG (reference sequence). This CDR3 is CAWSPAHTGNEKLFF. The CDR3 DNA reads as TGTGCCTGGAGTCCAGCCCATACAGGGAATGAAAAACTGTTTTTT.

V is TRBV19 and J is TRBJ2-2; a weak D match, TRBD2 (6 bases). Germline V gene sequence: CDR1 LNHDA, CDR2 SQIVND (reference sequence). Between the trimmed V and J ends, which lost 10 bases and 5 bases, there was a span of 17 bases. This CDR3 is built from 14 residues. This CDR3 reads CATLEGPLTGELFF. The CDR3 DNA follows: TGTGCCACCCTGGAGGGGCCGCTGACCGGGGAGCTGTTTTTT.

The chain uses TRBV15 and TRBJ1-5; 7 bases agree with TRBD1. After removal of 1 base from V and 0 bases from J, the junction contained 21 bases not matched to a gene. Germline V gene lookup returns CDR1 LNHNV and CDR2 YYDKDF (reference sequence). This CDR3 comprises 22 residues. The CDR3 nucleotides read TGTGCCACCAGCAGAGCCCACGACGCCTGGACAGGCAATTCTTATAGCAATCAGCCCCAGCATTTT. This translates into CATSRAHDAWTGNSYSNQPQHF.